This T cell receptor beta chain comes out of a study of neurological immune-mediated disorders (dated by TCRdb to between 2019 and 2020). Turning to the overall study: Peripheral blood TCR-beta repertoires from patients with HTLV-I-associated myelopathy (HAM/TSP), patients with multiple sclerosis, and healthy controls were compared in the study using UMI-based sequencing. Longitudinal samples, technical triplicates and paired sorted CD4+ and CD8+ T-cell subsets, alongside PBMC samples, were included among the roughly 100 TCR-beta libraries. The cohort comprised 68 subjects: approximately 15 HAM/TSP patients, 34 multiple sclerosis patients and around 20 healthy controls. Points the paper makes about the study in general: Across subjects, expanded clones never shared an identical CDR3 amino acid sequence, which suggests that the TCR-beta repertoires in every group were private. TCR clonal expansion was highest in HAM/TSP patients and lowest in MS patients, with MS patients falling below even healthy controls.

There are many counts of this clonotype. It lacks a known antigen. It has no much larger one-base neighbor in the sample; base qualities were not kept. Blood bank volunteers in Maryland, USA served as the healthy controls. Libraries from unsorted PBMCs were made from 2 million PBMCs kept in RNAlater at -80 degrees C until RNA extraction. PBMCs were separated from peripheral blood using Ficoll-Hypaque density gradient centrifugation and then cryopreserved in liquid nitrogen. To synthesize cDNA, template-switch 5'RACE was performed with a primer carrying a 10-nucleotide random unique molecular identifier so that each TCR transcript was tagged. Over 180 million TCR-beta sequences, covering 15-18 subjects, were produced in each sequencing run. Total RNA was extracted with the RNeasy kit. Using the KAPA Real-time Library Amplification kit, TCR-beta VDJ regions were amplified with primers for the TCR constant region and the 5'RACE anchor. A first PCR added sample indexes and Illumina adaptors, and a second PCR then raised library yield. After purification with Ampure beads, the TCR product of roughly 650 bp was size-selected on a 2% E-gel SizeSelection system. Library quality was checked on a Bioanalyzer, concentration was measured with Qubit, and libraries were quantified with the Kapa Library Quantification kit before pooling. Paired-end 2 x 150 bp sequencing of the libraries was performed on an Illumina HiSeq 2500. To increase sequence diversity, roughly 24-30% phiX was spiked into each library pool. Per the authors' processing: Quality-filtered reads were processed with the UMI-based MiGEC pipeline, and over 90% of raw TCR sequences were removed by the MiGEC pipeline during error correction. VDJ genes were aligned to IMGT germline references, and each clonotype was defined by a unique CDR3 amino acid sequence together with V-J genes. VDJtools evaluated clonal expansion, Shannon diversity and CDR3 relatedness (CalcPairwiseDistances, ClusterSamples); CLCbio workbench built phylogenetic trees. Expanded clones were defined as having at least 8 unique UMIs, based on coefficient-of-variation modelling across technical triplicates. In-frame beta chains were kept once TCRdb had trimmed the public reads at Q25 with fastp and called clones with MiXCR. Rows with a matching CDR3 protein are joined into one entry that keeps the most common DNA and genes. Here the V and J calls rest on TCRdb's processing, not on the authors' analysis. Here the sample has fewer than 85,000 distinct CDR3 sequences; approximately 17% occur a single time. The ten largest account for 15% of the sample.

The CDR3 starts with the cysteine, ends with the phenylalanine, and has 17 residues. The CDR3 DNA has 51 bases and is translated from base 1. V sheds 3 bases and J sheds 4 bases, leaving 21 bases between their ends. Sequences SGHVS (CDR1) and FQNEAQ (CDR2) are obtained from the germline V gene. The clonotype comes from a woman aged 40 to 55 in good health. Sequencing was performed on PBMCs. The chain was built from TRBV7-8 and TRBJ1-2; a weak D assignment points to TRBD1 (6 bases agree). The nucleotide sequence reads TGTGCCAGCAGCTTGGGGGCCGGCGGAGAGAACCTCTATGGCTACACCTTC. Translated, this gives CASSLGAGGENLYGYTF.